This TCR beta chain was obtained from a study of T cells in localized non-small cell lung cancer. This clone was picked up a small number of times. Its antigen is still unknown. Data came from immunoSEQ multiplex PCR; TCRdb stores just in-frame clones and leaves some out. The sample has about 5,200 clones, approximately 33% seen once. The CDR3 sequence is 14 residues long. Notes on the study in general: The appearance of a median approximately 60 of the top 100 tumor clones was seen in adjacent lung. Uninvolved adjacent lung had more T cell clonality than any other tissue, topping tumor.

The sequencing used lung tumor tissue, collected before any cancer treatment. This TCR came from a female donor older than 55 with stage I lung adenocarcinoma. The V and J genes are TRBV1 and TRBJ1-2; TRBD1, the table's D call, was not compared with the DNA. TRBV1 constitutes a pseudogene. The CDR3 DNA reads TGCGCCAGCAGCCACGGACAGGGCGACTATGGCTACACCTTC. This translates into CASSHGQGDYGYTF.